This note documents a single T cell receptor beta chain sequence. These data originate in a study of blood T cell repertoires in COVID-19. Only in-frame clones appear in the TCRdb table, and some are missing; sequencing was by immunoSEQ multiplex PCR. Of approximately 150,000 clones listed, 87% were seen once; the top ten hold 4%. This TCR was recovered from a woman between 40 and 55 years old who had been exposed to COVID-19. The sequenced material came from PBMCs or T cells enriched from blood (not recorded which).

The CDR3 DNA reads as TGTGCCAGCAGCCAAGAGAGGGGGGGCCCTGAAAAACTGTTTTTT. Protein product: CASSQERGGPEKLFF. The chain links TRBV4-2 to TRBJ1-4, with D possibly TRBD1 on 6 matching bases. CDR3 size: 15 residues. Trimming took off 0 bases at V and 7 bases at J, with 12 bases between the two ends. CDR1 is LGHNA, CDR2 YNFKEQ, per germline.